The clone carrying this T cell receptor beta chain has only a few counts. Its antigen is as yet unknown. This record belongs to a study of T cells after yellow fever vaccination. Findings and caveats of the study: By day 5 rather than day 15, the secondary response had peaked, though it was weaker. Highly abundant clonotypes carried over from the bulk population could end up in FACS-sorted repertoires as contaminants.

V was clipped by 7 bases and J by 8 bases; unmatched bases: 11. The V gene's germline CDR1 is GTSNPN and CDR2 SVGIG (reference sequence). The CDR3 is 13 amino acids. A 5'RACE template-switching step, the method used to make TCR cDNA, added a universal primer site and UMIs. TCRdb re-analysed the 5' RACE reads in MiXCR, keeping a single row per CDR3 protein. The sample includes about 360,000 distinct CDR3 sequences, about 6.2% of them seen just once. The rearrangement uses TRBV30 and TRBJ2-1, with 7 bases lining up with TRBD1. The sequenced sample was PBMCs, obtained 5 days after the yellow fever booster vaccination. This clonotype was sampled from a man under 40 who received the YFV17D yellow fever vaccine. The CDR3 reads CASGTGVGDEQFF. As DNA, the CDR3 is TGTGCCTCAGGCACAGGGGTAGGGGATGAGCAGTTCTTC. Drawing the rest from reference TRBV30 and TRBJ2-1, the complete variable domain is SQTIHQWPATLVQPVGSPLSLECTVEGTSNPNLYWYRQAAGRGLQLLFYSVGIGQISSEVPQNLSASRPQDRQFILSSKKLLLSDSGFYLCASGTGVGDEQFFGPGTRLTVL.